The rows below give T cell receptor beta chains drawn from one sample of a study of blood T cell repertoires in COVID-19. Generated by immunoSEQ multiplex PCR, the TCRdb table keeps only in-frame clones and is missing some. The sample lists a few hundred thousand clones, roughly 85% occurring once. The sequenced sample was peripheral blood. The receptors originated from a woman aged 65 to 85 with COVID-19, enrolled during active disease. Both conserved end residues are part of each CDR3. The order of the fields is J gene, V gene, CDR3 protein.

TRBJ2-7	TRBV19	CASSQQGRSYEQYF
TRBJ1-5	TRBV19	CASKSINRGSNQPQHF
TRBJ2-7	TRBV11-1	CASTVRQAGGVYEQYF
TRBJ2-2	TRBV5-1	CASSWDRGNTGELFF
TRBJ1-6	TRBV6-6	CAVNQGPYNSPLHF
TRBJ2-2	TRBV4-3	CASSARGQGADTGELFF
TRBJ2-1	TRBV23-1	CASSHPSPGQGSASPYNEQFF
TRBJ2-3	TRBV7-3	CASSSDGPTMDTQYF
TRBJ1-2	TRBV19	CATLRSALGYGYTF
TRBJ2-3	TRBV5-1	CASSLVTSSTDTQYF
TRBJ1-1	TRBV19	CASHGNSNTEAFF
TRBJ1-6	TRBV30	CAWRRGGGSSYNSPLHF
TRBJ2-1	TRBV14	CASSQEGRLAGEQFF
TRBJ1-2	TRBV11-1	CASTDGQGEVGYTF
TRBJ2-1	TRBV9	CASSQISSGGNYNEQFF
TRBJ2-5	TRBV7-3	CASSLLGRGETQYF
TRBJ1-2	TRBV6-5	CASSLQSAIRDTGYTF
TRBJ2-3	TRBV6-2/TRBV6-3	CASSYLLTGGTDTQYF
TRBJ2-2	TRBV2	CASSAWGSGRTTGELFF
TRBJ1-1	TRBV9	CASSVTRDQMGTEAFF
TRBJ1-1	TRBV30	CAWRNRGDTEAFF
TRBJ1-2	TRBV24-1	CATSDVTGGYTF
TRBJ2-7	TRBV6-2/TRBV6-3	CASSYYPGQPSSYEQYF